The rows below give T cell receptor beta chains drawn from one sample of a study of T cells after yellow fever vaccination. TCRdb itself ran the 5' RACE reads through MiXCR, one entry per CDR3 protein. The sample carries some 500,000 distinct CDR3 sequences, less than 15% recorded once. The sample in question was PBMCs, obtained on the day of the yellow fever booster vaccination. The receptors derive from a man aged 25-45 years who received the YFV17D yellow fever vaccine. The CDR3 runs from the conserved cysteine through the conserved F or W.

CASSLGVRTDTQYF,TRBV7-9,TRBJ2-3
CASSQDQAGGPPYEQYF,TRBV4-3,TRBJ2-7
CSVKSGGRIDQPQHF,TRBV20-1,TRBJ1-5
CASSNYTGELAKNIQYF,TRBV11-2,TRBJ2-4
CASRPGTGDGELFF,TRBV5-1,TRBJ2-2
CASTVGAVSNEKLFF,TRBV5-1,TRBJ1-4
CASSIGSGETQYF,TRBV5-5,TRBJ2-5
CASSAGTSGTSDTQYF,TRBV6-1,TRBJ2-3
CASTHRGNLSPLHF,TRBV7-2,TRBJ1-6
CASSPHSSGPYNEQFF,TRBV5-6,TRBJ2-1
CASSPKSIWQFF,TRBV7-9,TRBJ2-1
CASRILAGDTGELFF,TRBV12-3/TRBV12-4,TRBJ2-2
CASSERGSTHYGYTF,TRBV25-1,TRBJ1-2
CASSWGHTGELFF,TRBV6-2/TRBV6-3,TRBJ2-2
CSARPDMGAGSSYNEQFF,TRBV20-1,TRBJ2-1
CAIRSGNQPQHF,TRBV10-3,TRBJ1-5
CASSFGPIGQGNTGELFF,TRBV5-1,TRBJ2-2
CAWTSGSVGTNEQFF,TRBV30,TRBJ2-1
CASSLKGPPLYEQYF,TRBV12-3/TRBV12-4,TRBJ2-7
CASSYGPGQAFLANTEAFF,TRBV6-2/TRBV6-3,TRBJ1-1
CASDPGSGANVLTF,TRBV6-2/TRBV6-3,TRBJ2-6
CASSILTTRGNQPQHF,TRBV19,TRBJ1-5
CASSPGGTVPNEQYF,TRBV7-3,TRBJ2-7
CASSSGSTDTQYF,TRBV12-3/TRBV12-4,TRBJ2-3
CASSLESAVYGYTF,TRBV5-1,TRBJ1-2
CSVATAKQETQYF,TRBV29-1,TRBJ2-5
CCAEVLGSQGLDTQYF,TRBV20-1,TRBJ2-3
CSARGQALSEAFF,TRBV20-1,TRBJ1-1
CSARDKLANTGELFF,TRBV29-1,TRBJ2-2
CASSNYSNQPQHF,TRBV18,TRBJ1-5
CASSSTSGTDTQYF,TRBV5-1,TRBJ2-3
CASSQDARLAKNIQYF,TRBV4-3,TRBJ2-4
CASSFQGDYGYTF,TRBV5-5,TRBJ1-2
CASSLARSYNEQFF,TRBV12-3/TRBV12-4,TRBJ2-1
CASSFGGGAETQYF,TRBV12-3/TRBV12-4,TRBJ2-5
CASSLAWAAREQYF,TRBV7-4,TRBJ2-7
CASSSSQGHEQYF,TRBV11-2,TRBJ2-7
CASSHSVGGYTF,TRBV6-6,TRBJ1-2
CASSPEREGRYEQYF,TRBV11-2,TRBJ2-7
CASSSPAVSSYNEQFF,TRBV6-2/TRBV6-3,TRBJ2-1
CATAIGGYTEAFF,TRBV6-2/TRBV6-3,TRBJ1-1
CASSVAPMDEQYF,TRBV9,TRBJ2-7
CASSLAEVAPEDTQYF,TRBV5-6,TRBJ2-3
CSAPGAGELFF,TRBV20-1,TRBJ2-2
CAISVADGDYEQYF,TRBV10-3,TRBJ2-7
CAISEGTGLDTQYF,TRBV10-3,TRBJ2-3
CASSTKTRDTQYF,TRBV7-9,TRBJ2-3